A single sample gave rise to the 13 T cell receptor beta chains below, sequenced in a study of control samples from healthy donors and cancer patients. Method: immunoSEQ multiplex PCR; TCRdb's copy keeps in-frame clones and lacks some. The top ten hold 6.5% to 9.5% of the sample, which has around 140,000 clones, roughly 91% seen once. Sequences were obtained from PBMCs. Source of these receptors: a man aged 45-60 years with head and neck cancer.

The chain carries TRBV25-1 and TRBJ2-1, with 8 bases matching TRBD2. There are 15 residues in the CDR3. Germline V gene sequence: CDR1 MGHDK, CDR2 SYGVNS. Unmatched junction bases numbered 11, after V lost 4 bases and J lost 9 bases. The CDR3 DNA follows: TGTGCCAGCAGTGCCTCCGGGACTAGAAGGGGTGAGCAGTTCTTC. Translated, it gives CASSASGTRRGEQFF.

This chain connects TRBV5-1 to TRBJ2-1; D remains ambiguous. Germline CDR1 reads SGHRS; CDR2 reads YFSETQ. The CDR3 totals 15 residues. V was pared by 0 bases and J by 5 bases, with 12 bases between. The CDR3 nucleotides are TGCGCCAGCAGCTTGGCCTCGACCGCGAACAATGAGCAGTTCTTC. As protein: CASSLASTANNEQFF.

This clone turned up a few times. The gene calls are TRBV2 and TRBJ1-4; D remains unclear. The CDR3 has 14 residues. V was cut by 7 bases and J by 6 bases, with 15 bases left in between. Germline V lookup: CDR1 SNHLY, CDR2 FYNNEI. The CDR3 is CASTLGRTDEKLFF. CDR3 DNA sequence: TGTGCCAGCACCCTCGGGAGGACGGATGAAAAACTGTTTTTT.

V usage is TRBV28 and J usage is TRBJ1-2, with D tentatively TRBD1 (6 bases). The CDR3 is 13 residues long. The germline V gene encodes CDR1 MDHEN and CDR2 SYDVKM. Trimming cost V 11 bases and J 4 bases, with 17 bases left between them. Here the CDR3 reads CASLGGAGYGYTF. In DNA, the CDR3 is TGTGCCTCCTTGGGGGGCGCGGGCTATGGCTACACCTTC.

The chain is built from TRBV15 and TRBJ2-5, with a weak D call TRBD2 (6 bases). There are 14 residues in the CDR3. The V end was cut by 2 bases, the J end by 1 base, with 8 bases between. Per the germline V gene, CDR1 is LNHNV and CDR2 is YYDKDF (reference sequence). The CDR3 nucleotides read TGTGCCACCAGCAGAAGCGGGCTCCAAGAGACCCAGTACTTC. Protein: CATSRSGLQETQYF.

The gene calls are TRBV29-1 and TRBJ2-3; D is unresolved. V was shortened by 4 bases and J by 2 bases, with 13 bases between the two germline ends. CDR1 SQVTM and CDR2 ANQGSEA come from the germline V gene. The CDR3 is 14 amino acids. In nucleotides, the CDR3 is TGCAGCGTTGTTATACAGAAGCACACAGATACGCAGTATTTT. Protein product: CSVVIQKHTDTQYF.

J is TRBJ2-7 and V is TRBV11-2, with a possible D match to TRBD2 (5 bases). CDR3 length: 15 amino acids. V lost 3 bases and J 2 bases, leaving 14 bases between the germline ends. CDR1 and CDR2 (germline): SGHAT, FQNNGV. CDR3 nucleotide sequence: TGTGCCAGCAGCTTTGACCCCCAGGAGGCCTACGAGCAGTACTTC. As protein: CASSFDPQEAYEQYF.

The V call is TRBV28, the J call TRBJ1-2, with a possible D match to TRBD1 (5 bases). V lost 10 bases, J lost 6 bases, and 15 bases lay in between. The CDR3 totals 12 residues. The V gene's germline CDR1 is MDHEN and CDR2 SYDVKM. The CDR3 sequence: CATAGTPDGYTF. In DNA, the CDR3 is TGTGCCACCGCGGGGACCCCGGATGGCTACACCTTC.

CDR3 loop: CASSRDRGEEQFF. CDR3 coding DNA: TGTGCCAGCAGCCGCGACAGGGGAGAAGAGCAGTTCTTC. The gene calls are TRBV27 and TRBJ2-1; 8 bases map to TRBD1. Germline trimming cut 6 bases from V and 10 bases from J; bases unmatched to any gene: 8. Germline V gives CDR1 MNHEY, CDR2 SMNVEV (reference sequence). This CDR3 contains 13 residues.

This clone came up once. The V and J genes are TRBV5-6 and TRBJ2-1; D is possibly TRBD1 or TRBD2 (5 bases each). CDR3 length equals 15 residues. Trimming shortened V by 3 bases and J by 5 bases, and 15 bases separated the two germline ends. Per the germline V gene, CDR1 is SGHDT and CDR2 is YYEEEE. CDR3 in amino acids: CASSSGRSEDNEQFF. The CDR3 DNA sequence: TGTGCCAGCAGCTCGGGACGAAGCGAGGACAATGAGCAGTTCTTC.

This chain connects TRBV27 to TRBJ1-2; possible D gene TRBD1, 5 bases. Trimming removed 1 base from V and 2 bases from J, with 8 bases in between. Germline values: CDR1 MNHEY, CDR2 SMNVEV (reference sequence). There are 14 residues in the CDR3. The CDR3 DNA reads TGTGCCAGCAGTTTATTCGCAGGGAACTATGGCTACACCTTC. Its translation: CASSLFAGNYGYTF.

J is TRBJ1-2 and V is TRBV18; 12 bases map to TRBD1. Losses at the gene ends were 6 bases for V and 7 bases for J; bases not matched to a gene: 3. The CDR3 has 13 amino acids. CDR1 is KGHSH, CDR2 LQKENI, per germline. The CDR3 region has the DNA TGTGCCAGCTCCCCGGGACAGGGGGCTGGCTACACCTTC. This translates into CASSPGQGAGYTF.

Comments on this clone: A read error may produce the germline difference seen at one junction end. The chain joins TRBV5-6 to TRBJ2-1; maybe TRBD1 (6 bases). The CDR3 length is 11 residues. CDR1 is SGHDT and CDR2 is YYEEEE in the germline V gene. The CDR3 sequence is CASSFGQFQIF. The CDR3 nucleotides read TGTGCCAGCAGCTTTGGACAGTTTCAGATCTTC.